The 21 T cell receptor beta chains below were found in one sample sequenced in a study of regulatory T cells in long-lasting Graves disease. Time point reported: persistent/refractory GD, antithyroid drugs over 5 years with positive TRAb. The TCR library used RNA extracted from PBMCs. The TCR beta library used iRepertoire HTBI primers with Arm-PCR amplification of CDR3. TCRdb passed the multiplex PCR reads through MiXCR, listing each CDR3 protein once. Found here are 360,000 or so distinct CDR3 sequences, about 23% of them singletons; the top ten hold approximately 30%. Source: peripheral blood mononuclear cells (PBMCs), taken when the disease was refractory, from a patient treated with antithyroid drugs. The receptors derive from a woman aged 35 to 49 with Graves disease.

This clonotype was counted between two and nine times. V is TRBV11-2 and J is TRBJ2-7; TRBD1 is a possible D gene (5 bases). V was cut by 0 bases and J by 3 bases, with 12 bases left in between. This CDR3 is built from 15 residues. The germline V gene encodes CDR1 SGHAT and CDR2 FQNNGV. CDR3 amino acids: CASSLEPTANYEQYF. DNA of the CDR3: TGTGCCAGCAGCTTAGAACCGACAGCGAACTACGAGCAGTACTTC.

The V and J genes are TRBV18 and TRBJ2-7, with D maybe TRBD1 (6 bases). Per germline, CDR1 KGHSH and CDR2 LQKENI. This CDR3 has 13 amino acids. V lost 3 bases and J lost 7, with 13 bases in between. CDR3 loop: CASSPDRLGEQYF. The CDR3 bases are TGTGCCAGCTCACCTGACAGGTTGGGGGAGCAGTACTTC.

There are a few counts of this clonotype. J is TRBJ2-5 and V is TRBV7-9; possibly TRBD1 for D (6 bases). The CDR3 extends over 14 amino acids. Looked up from germline, CDR1 is SEHNR and CDR2 is FQNEAQ (reference sequence). The V end lost 4 bases, the J end lost 0 bases, and 9 bases lay between the germline ends. The CDR3 DNA follows: TGTGCCAGCAGCTATGGGACATACCAAGAGACCCAGTACTTC. Amino acid sequence: CASSYGTYQETQYF.

In its sample, this clonotype was seen a few times. The CDR3 spells CASSPGLAGVFAGELFF. The DNA for the CDR3 is TGTGCCAGTAGTCCAGGACTAGCGGGAGTCTTCGCCGGGGAGCTGTTTTTT. The genes are TRBV19 and TRBJ2-2; the match to TRBD2 covers 13 bases. This CDR3 is 17 amino acids long. After removal of 5 bases from V and 6 bases from J, the junction contained 9 bases not matched to a gene. The V gene's germline CDR1 is LNHDA and CDR2 SQIVND (reference sequence).

As to this clonotype: Compared with germline, one end of the junction differs, possibly owing to a read error. The V call is TRBV12-3 or TRBV12-4, the J call TRBJ2-7, with 8 bases aligning to TRBD2. The CDR3 sequence is 13 residues long. CDR3 nucleotide sequence: TGTGCCAGCAGTATAGCGGGATCGAGGGAGCAGTACTTC. It yields the protein CASSIAGSREQYF.

The chain links TRBV14 to TRBJ2-7, with TRBD1 as a possible D gene (5 bases). Germline V gene lookup returns CDR1 SGHDN and CDR2 FVKESK. Between the trimmed V and J ends, which lost 8 bases and 7 bases, there was a span of 24 bases. This CDR3 region has 15 residues. CDR3 sequence: CASSQGAPPYEEQYF. The CDR3 DNA reads as TGTGCCAGCTCTCAAGGGGCACCTCCCTACGAGGAGCAGTACTTC.

The chain uses TRBV3-1 and TRBJ1-1, with TRBD1 matching over 7 bases. V shed 4 bases and J 0 bases; nucleotides not matched to a gene: 8. The CDR3 runs to 16 residues. Germline V gene sequence: CDR1 LGHDT, CDR2 YNNKEL (reference sequence). This CDR3 reads CASSRREGQMNTEAFF. The CDR3 nucleotides read TGTGCCAGCAGCCGTCGGGAGGGACAGATGAACACTGAAGCTTTCTTT.

The chain has TRBV28 and TRBJ2-6; D gene ambiguous. V lost 5 bases and J lost 0, with 11 bases in between. Germline assignment: CDR1 MDHEN and CDR2 SYDVKM. CDR3 length: 16 amino acids. For the CDR3, the DNA is TGTGCCAGCAGTGCCGCTGGGTACTCTGGGGCCAACGTCCTGACTTTC. Protein: CASSAAGYSGANVLTF.

This clonotype has at least ten counts. The V and J genes are TRBV11-2 and TRBJ2-4, with D perhaps TRBD1 or TRBD2 (5 bases each). The CDR3 sequence is 17 residues long. The ends were cut back, 6 bases at V and 0 bases at J, with 18 bases in the middle. Germline V gene data show CDR1 as SGHAT and CDR2 as FQNNGV. This CDR3 is CASRNLWGTLAKNIQYF. The CDR3 DNA reads as TGTGCCAGCAGAAATTTATGGGGGACCCTAGCCAAAAACATTCAGTACTTC.

This clonotype was counted only a few times. The rearrangement uses TRBV14 and TRBJ2-5, with TRBD2 identical over 15 bases. The CDR3 is 17 amino acids. V gave up 3 bases and J gave up 5 bases; unmatched junction bases: 7. The germline V gene has CDR1 SGHDN and CDR2 FVKESK. This CDR3 is CASSHGLAGGIMETQYF. CDR3 in DNA: TGTGCCAGCAGCCACGGACTAGCGGGAGGGATAATGGAGACCCAGTACTTC.

The chain links TRBV12-3 or TRBV12-4 to TRBJ2-7; D unclear. CDR3 size: 14 residues. The ends were cut back, 1 base at V and 7 bases at J, with 14 bases in the middle. The CDR3 reads CASSLDPDLGEQYF. The DNA of the CDR3 is TGTGCCAGCAGTTTAGATCCGGACCTGGGGGAGCAGTACTTC.

Many counts were recorded for this clonotype. The chain recombines TRBV20-1 with TRBJ2-7; 7 nucleotides agree with TRBD2. Per germline, CDR1 DFQATT and CDR2 SNEGSKA (reference sequence). With V trimmed by 2 bases and J by 2 bases, 9 bases remained unmatched. The CDR3 consists of 15 residues. This CDR3 reads CSARRLERETYEQYF. In DNA, the CDR3 is TGCAGTGCTAGAAGACTAGAGCGGGAAACCTACGAGCAGTACTTC.

On this clonotype itself: A much larger clone differs by one base, so this may be a read error. It is likely a read error, because the conserved phenylalanine at the end of the CDR3 is missing. The chain recombines TRBV19 with TRBJ1-1; D gene uncertain. CDR1 and CDR2 (germline): LNHDA, SQIVND (reference sequence). The CDR3 has 14 residues. Trimming shortened V by 3 bases and J by 4 bases, and 12 bases separated the two germline ends. In nucleotides, the CDR3 is TGTGCCAGTAGTATCCCGGGCTTCCCCACTGAAGCTTTCTCT. Protein product: CASSIPGFPTEAFS.

In this sample, this clonotype turned up many times. The rearrangement uses TRBV15 and TRBJ1-6; 9 bases agree with TRBD1. The germline gives CDR1 LNHNV, CDR2 YYDKDF (reference sequence). V lost 9 bases to trimming and J lost 10 bases; unmatched junction nucleotides: 10. CDR3 length equals 14 residues. CDR3 nucleotides: TGTGCCACTGGGCGGACAGGGGAAAACTCACCCCTCCACTTT. It specifies CATGRTGENSPLHF. Using reference TRBV15 and TRBJ1-6 for the parts outside the CDR3, the full variable domain is DAMVIQNPRYQVTQFGKPVTLSCSQTLNHNVMYWYQQKSSQAPKLLFHYYDKDFNNEADTPDNFQSRRPNTSFCFLDIRSPGLGDTAMYLCATGRTGENSPLHFGNGTRLTVT.

This clonotype was counted many times. The chain joins TRBV6-1 to TRBJ1-1, with 7 bases fitting TRBD1. The CDR3 is 15 residues long. Germline assignment: CDR1 MNHNS and CDR2 SASEGT. V dropped 6 bases and J dropped 1; count of bases not matched to a gene: 8. This CDR3 reads CASRQNRGKNTEAFF. The CDR3 DNA follows: TGTGCCAGCAGACAGAACAGGGGAAAGAACACTGAAGCTTTCTTT.

This clonotype was seen ten or more times. This sequence joins TRBV28 and TRBJ2-2, with 9 bases identical to TRBD1. V shed 5 bases and J 7 bases; nucleotides not matched to a gene: 8. From germline, CDR1 is MDHEN and CDR2 SYDVKM. CDR3 length: 15 amino acids. As DNA, the CDR3 is TGTGCCAGCAGTCGTCCGGGGACAGGGCACGGGGAGCTGTTTTTT. Translating it yields CASSRPGTGHGELFF.

For this clonotype: Without the conserved terminal phenylalanine or tryptophan, this CDR3 likely stems from a read error. V and J are TRBV20-1 and TRBJ2-5; D gene unclear. Trimming took off 1 base at V and 7 bases at J, with 10 bases between the two ends. Germline values: CDR1 DFQATT, CDR2 SNEGSKA (reference sequence). The CDR3 has 12 amino acids. CDR3 sequence reads: CSARGLPGTQYL. CDR3 sequence (DNA): TGCAGTGCTAGAGGACTCCCAGGGACCCAGTACCTC.

As for this clonotype: At one of its ends the junction is not consistent with the germline gene, which may arise from a read error. V gene TRBV7-9 combines with J gene TRBJ2-7; 8 nucleotides line up with TRBD2. This CDR3 is built from 15 residues. Germline CDR1 reads SEHNR; CDR2 reads FQNEAQ (reference sequence). The CDR3 bases are TGTGCCAGCAGCCCTACCAGGACTAGCTCCAACGAGCAGTACTTC. It translates to CASSPTRTSSNEQYF.

This clonotype was counted a few times. The chain combines TRBV7-8 with TRBJ1-1; a possible D gene is TRBD1 (5 bases). Looked up from germline, CDR1 is SGHVS and CDR2 is FQNEAQ. The CDR3 contains 13 residues. The V gene lost 8 bases and the J gene lost 6 bases, with 16 bases spanning the gap. The CDR3 nucleotides read TGTGCCAGCGGTAGGGGCAGATTACCTGAAGCTTTCTTT. Translation: CASGRGRLPEAFF. The full variable domain, its missing parts supplied by reference TRBV7-8 and TRBJ1-1, is GAGVSQSPRYKVAKRGQDVALRCDPISGHVSLFWYQQALGQGPEFLTYFQNEAQLDKSGLPSDRFFAERPEGSVSTLKIQRTQQEDSAVYLCASGRGRLPEAFFGQGTRLTVV.

This clonotype was recorded many times. The chain employs TRBV24-1 and TRBJ1-2; D remains unclear. The CDR3 is 13 amino acids. Germline CDR1 is KGHDR and CDR2 is SFDVKD. V was clipped by 4 bases and J by 6 bases, with 11 bases between them. The CDR3 sequence is CATSDQLSNGYTF. The CDR3 nucleotides read TGTGCCACCAGTGACCAACTATCTAATGGCTACACCTTC.

The chain employs TRBV9 and TRBJ2-3; a weak D match, TRBD2 (5 bases). The CDR3 loop spans 13 amino acids. V was pared by 3 bases and J by 4 bases, with 9 bases between. Germline V gene data show CDR1 as SGDLS and CDR2 as YYNGEE. The CDR3 sequence is CASSGGSSDTQYF. CDR3 DNA sequence: TGTGCCAGCAGCGGAGGGAGTTCAGATACGCAGTATTTT. Full variable domain (missing parts from reference TRBV9 and TRBJ2-3): DSGVTQTPKHLITATGQRVTLRCSPRSGDLSVYWYQQSLDQGLQFLIQYYNGEERAKGNILERFSAQQFPDLHSELNLSSLELGDSALYFCASSGGSSDTQYFGPGTRLTVL.